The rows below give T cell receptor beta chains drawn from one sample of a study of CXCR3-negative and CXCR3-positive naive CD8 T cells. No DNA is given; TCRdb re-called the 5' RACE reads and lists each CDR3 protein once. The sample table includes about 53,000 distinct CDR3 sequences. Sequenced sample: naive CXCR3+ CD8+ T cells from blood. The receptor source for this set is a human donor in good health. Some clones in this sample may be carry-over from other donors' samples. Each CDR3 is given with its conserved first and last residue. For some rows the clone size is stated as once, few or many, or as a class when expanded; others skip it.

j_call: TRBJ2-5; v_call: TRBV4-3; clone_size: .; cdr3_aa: CASSQGASNGETQYF
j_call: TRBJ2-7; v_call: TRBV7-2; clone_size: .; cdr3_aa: CASSVRLSGEQYF
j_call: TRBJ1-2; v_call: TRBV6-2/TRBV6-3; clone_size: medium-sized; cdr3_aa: CASSPLYGYTF
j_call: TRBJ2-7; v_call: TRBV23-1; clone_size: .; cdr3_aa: CASSQSSGTGRYEQYF
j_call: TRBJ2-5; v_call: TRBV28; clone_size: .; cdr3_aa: CASSLVRGILETQYF
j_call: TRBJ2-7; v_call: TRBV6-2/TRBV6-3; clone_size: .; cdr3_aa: CASGQDRYEQYF
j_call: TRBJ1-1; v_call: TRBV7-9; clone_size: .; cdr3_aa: CASSLGQEAFF
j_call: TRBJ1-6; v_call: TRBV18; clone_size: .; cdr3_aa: CASSPGQARGNSPLHF
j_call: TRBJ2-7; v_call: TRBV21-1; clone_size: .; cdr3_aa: CASSKETPGSYEQYF
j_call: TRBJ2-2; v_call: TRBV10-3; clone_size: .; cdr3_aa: CAMKETSGGLYTGELFF
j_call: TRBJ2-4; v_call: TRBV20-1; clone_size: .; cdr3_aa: CSARDMGRENIQYF
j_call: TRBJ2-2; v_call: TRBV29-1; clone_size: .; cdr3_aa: CSVVDTSGSNTGELFF
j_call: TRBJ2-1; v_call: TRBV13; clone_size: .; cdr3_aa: CASSLLLAGGESYNEQFF
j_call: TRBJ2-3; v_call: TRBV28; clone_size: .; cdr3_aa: CASRGAAGVEADTQYF
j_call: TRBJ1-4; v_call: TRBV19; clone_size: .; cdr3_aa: CASTIGGIEKLFF
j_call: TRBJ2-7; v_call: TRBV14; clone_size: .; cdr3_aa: CASSPFGGGEPTYEQYF
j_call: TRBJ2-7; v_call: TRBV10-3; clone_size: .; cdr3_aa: CAISPQQGSYEQYF
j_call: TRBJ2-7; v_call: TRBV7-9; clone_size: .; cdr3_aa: CASSLGTTEQYF
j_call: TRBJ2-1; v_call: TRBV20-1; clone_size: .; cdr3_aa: CSALGQGPSYNEQFF
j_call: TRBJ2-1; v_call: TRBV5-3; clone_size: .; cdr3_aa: CARSFVSGGDNEQFF
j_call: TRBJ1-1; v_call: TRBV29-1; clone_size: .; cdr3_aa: CSVEGIPSEGNTEAFF
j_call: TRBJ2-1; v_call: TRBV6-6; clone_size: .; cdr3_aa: CASSYPGGGGEQFF
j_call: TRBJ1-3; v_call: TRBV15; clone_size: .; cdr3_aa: CATSSREDGNTIYF
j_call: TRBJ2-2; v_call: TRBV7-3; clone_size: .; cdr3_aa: CASSPTPEGANTGELFF
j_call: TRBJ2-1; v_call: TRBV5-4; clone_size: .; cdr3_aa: CASKDGPGQGYNEQFF
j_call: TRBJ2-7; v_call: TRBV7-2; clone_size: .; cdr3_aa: CASSSADPSHPYEQYF
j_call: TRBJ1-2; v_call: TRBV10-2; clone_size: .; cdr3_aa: CASVEGLNYGYTF
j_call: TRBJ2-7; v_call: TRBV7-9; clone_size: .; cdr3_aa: CASSPRAPGSYEQYF
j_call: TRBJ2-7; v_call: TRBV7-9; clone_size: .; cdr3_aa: CASSSPSSGGRLEYEQYF
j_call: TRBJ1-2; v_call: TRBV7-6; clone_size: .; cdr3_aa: CASSAGLSFDGYTF
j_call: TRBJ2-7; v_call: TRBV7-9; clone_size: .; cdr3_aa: CASSLLGQAESSYEQYF